This T cell receptor beta chain was retrieved from a study of CD8 T cells in Susac syndrome. Random hexamers served to reverse transcribe roughly 0.45 to 1 ug RNA. The method of amplification for TCR beta CDR3 was immunoSEQ multiplex PCR, covering 54 Vbeta and 13 Jbeta. TCRdb recomputed calls from the immunoSEQ multiplex PCR reads with MiXCR, one row per CDR3 protein. Seen here are more than 65,000 distinct CDR3 sequences, over 90% observed once, and the top ten hold 0.2% to 0.25%. This CDR3 has 19 amino acids. Germline loops: CDR1 MDHEN, CDR2 SYDVKM. The ends were cut back, 6 bases at V and 9 bases at J, with 33 bases in the middle. The CD8+ and CD4+ T cells were negatively isolated, with the TEMRA cells enriched by FACS. This clonotype was seen a single time.

Sequencing was done on a sample of CD8+ T cells from PBMCs. V usage is TRBV28 and J usage is TRBJ2-1; D may match TRBD1 or TRBD2 (6 bases each). This TCR derives from a human donor in good health. In nucleotides, the CDR3 is TGTGCCAGCAGGCCCGTCGATGTGGGGGGCAGTGTGGGGGTGGGTGAGCAGTTCTTC. This gives the protein CASRPVDVGGSVGVGEQFF. Based on the CDR3 plus reference TRBV28 and TRBJ2-1, the full variable domain is DVKVTQSSRYLVKRTGEKVFLECVQDMDHENMFWYRQDPGLGLRLIYFSYDVKMKEKGDIPEGYSVSREKKERFSLILESASTNQTSMYLCASRPVDVGGSVGVGEQFFGPGTRLTVL.